These 10 T cell receptor beta chains were sequenced from one sample in a study of T cells in Graves' hyperthyroidism and ophthalmopathy. RNA transcripts yielded amplified TCR beta CDR3 regions. The HTBI set primed first-round TCR CDR3 RT-PCR. Using its own MiXCR run on the multiplex PCR reads, TCRdb lists one record per CDR3 protein. The sample shows 360,000 or so distinct CDR3 sequences, over 15% of them seen only once. Material for sequencing was blood. These receptors originate from a woman between 40 and 55 years old with Graves' ophthalmopathy.

The table lists this clonotype with many counts. The chain recombines TRBV4-1 with TRBJ2-5; either TRBD1 or TRBD2 may fit D (6 bases each). V lost 8 bases and J 4 bases, leaving 20 bases between the germline ends. This CDR3 is built from 15 residues. CDR1 is MGHRA, CDR2 YSYEKL, per germline. In DNA form, the CDR3 reads TGCGCCAGCTCCCCGATTACAGGGCGGGGAGAGACCCAGTACTTC. This sequence encodes CASSPITGRGETQYF.

Comments on this clonotype: This may arise from a read error, as a much more abundant clone is one base away. V usage is TRBV30 and J usage is TRBJ2-7, with D perhaps matching TRBD1 or TRBD2 (5 bases each). V lost 3 bases to trimming and J lost 6 bases, with 18 bases between them. Germline lookup yields CDR1 GTSNPN and CDR2 SVGIG (reference sequence). The CDR3 sequence is 14 residues long. The CDR3 bases are TGTGCCTGGAGAGTTCCGGGACGGGGAACCGAGCAGTACTTC. It translates to CAWRVPGRGTEQYF.

This clonotype was detected many times. This chain connects TRBV11-1 to TRBJ2-7; the match to TRBD1 covers 11 bases. The V gene's germline CDR1 is SGHAT and CDR2 FQDESV (reference sequence). V lost 5 bases, J lost 4 bases, and 10 bases stayed unmatched. This CDR3 comprises 16 residues. As DNA, the CDR3 is TGTGCCAGCAGCCAACCCCCGGGACAGGGGGGATACGAGCAGTACTTC. Translating gives CASSQPPGQGGYEQYF.

This clonotype was picked up many times. The CDR3 region is CASSLDLGWEEQYF. CDR3 nucleotide sequence: TGTGCCAGCTCGTTAGACCTAGGATGGGAGGAGCAGTACTTC. V and J are TRBV18 and TRBJ2-7; TRBD2 is a possible D gene (5 bases). The CDR3 runs to 14 residues. Germline V gives CDR1 KGHSH, CDR2 LQKENI. V was cut by 6 bases and J by 7 bases, with 19 bases left in between.

This clonotype was detected ten times or more. This chain joins TRBV28 and TRBJ2-6, with D tentatively TRBD2 (6 bases). Trimming left V 4 bases short and J 2 bases short, with 9 bases between. CDR1 MDHEN and CDR2 SYDVKM come from the germline V gene. This CDR3 region has 15 residues. The CDR3 here is CASSYPGAGANVLTF. The DNA of the CDR3 is TGTGCCAGCAGTTACCCGGGGGCTGGGGCCAACGTCCTGACTTTC.

This clonotype was recorded many times. V is TRBV30 and J is TRBJ2-7; 9 bases are shared with TRBD2. V gave up 2 bases and J gave up 6 bases; unmatched junction bases: 14. Germline V gives CDR1 GTSNPN, CDR2 SVGIG (reference sequence). The CDR3 totals 16 residues. In DNA, the CDR3 is TGTGCCTGGAGTCCCCGAAGACTAGCGGCTCATGCCGAGCAGTACTTC. It codes for CAWSPRRLAAHAEQYF.

This clonotype occurred many times. This rearrangement joins TRBV11-2 to TRBJ2-7, with D possibly being TRBD1 (6 bases). The CDR3 runs to 17 residues. Germline CDR1 reads SGHAT; CDR2 reads FQNNGV. V was trimmed by 2 bases and J by 0 bases, leaving 17 bases between them. CDR3 DNA sequence: TGTGCCAGCAGCTTACGTTTGACAGGACCTCCCTCCTACGAGCAGTACTTC. Its protein is CASSLRLTGPPSYEQYF.

This clonotype was seen at least ten times. CDR3 nucleotide sequence: TGTGCCAGCAGCACGCTGGGACTAGCGGGAGTCGGGAGGTCCGGGGAGCTGTTTTTT. Protein sequence: CASSTLGLAGVGRSGELFF. The rearrangement uses TRBV11-2 and TRBJ2-2; TRBD2 agrees at 14 bases. This CDR3 is built from 19 residues. J lost 6 bases, V lost 5 bases, and 14 bases had no gene match. Germline assignment: CDR1 SGHAT and CDR2 FQNNGV.

This clonotype was seen ten or more times. The rearrangement joins TRBV11-2 to TRBJ1-1; no definite D call. Germline CDR1 reads SGHAT; CDR2 reads FQNNGV. V lost 3 bases and J lost 4, with 9 bases in between. The CDR3 sequence is 13 residues long. The CDR3 region has the DNA TGTGCCAGCAGCTTCGGAAGAGGCACTGAAGCTTTCTTT. Translated: CASSFGRGTEAFF.

The chain joins TRBV11-2 to TRBJ1-1, with D possibly matching TRBD1 (5 bases). Trimming took off 5 bases at V and 10 bases at J, with 26 bases between the two ends. Looked up from germline, CDR1 is SGHAT and CDR2 is FQNNGV. There are 16 residues in the CDR3. The CDR3 DNA is TGTGCCAGCAGCCGACCCCTAGTGGGGGAGGGATCGGGAGCTTTCTTT. This encodes CASSRPLVGEGSGAFF.